This paragraph reports one T cell receptor (beta chain). Its antigen is as yet unknown. The data stem from a study of radiotherapy plus CTLA-4 blockade in lung cancer. Findings and caveats of the study: Some TCR clones had been derived from tumors. These clones expanded in peripheral blood after radiotherapy plus ipilimumab.

Patients with chemo-refractory metastatic non-small-cell lung cancer received focal radiation plus CTLA-4 blockade with ipilimumab. Assay used: immunoSEQ multiplex PCR; TCRdb lists only in-frame clones, some missing. The sample yields about 87,000 clones, around 90% seen once. This sequence was found in a human donor with non-small cell lung cancer that progressed on radiotherapy plus ipilimumab. The specimen comprised peripheral blood, sampled from a patient treated with radiotherapy plus ipilimumab.

Here the CDR3 DNA reads TGTGCCAGCAGCTCGACAGCCACTCGGCATGGCTACACCTTC. Residues: CASSSTATRHGYTF. V is TRBV5-4 and J is TRBJ1-2; D may be TRBD1 (5 bases). Per the germline V gene, CDR1 is SGHNT and CDR2 is YYREEE (reference sequence). The CDR3 has 14 amino acids. V lost 3 bases and J 6 bases, leaving 15 bases between the germline ends. Filled out from reference TRBV5-4 and TRBJ1-2, the complete variable domain reads ETGVTQSPTHLIKTRGQQVTLRCSSQSGHNTVSWYQQALGQGPQFIFQYYREEENGRGNFPPRFSGLQFPNYSSELNVNALELDDSALYLCASSSTATRHGYTFGSGTRLTVV.